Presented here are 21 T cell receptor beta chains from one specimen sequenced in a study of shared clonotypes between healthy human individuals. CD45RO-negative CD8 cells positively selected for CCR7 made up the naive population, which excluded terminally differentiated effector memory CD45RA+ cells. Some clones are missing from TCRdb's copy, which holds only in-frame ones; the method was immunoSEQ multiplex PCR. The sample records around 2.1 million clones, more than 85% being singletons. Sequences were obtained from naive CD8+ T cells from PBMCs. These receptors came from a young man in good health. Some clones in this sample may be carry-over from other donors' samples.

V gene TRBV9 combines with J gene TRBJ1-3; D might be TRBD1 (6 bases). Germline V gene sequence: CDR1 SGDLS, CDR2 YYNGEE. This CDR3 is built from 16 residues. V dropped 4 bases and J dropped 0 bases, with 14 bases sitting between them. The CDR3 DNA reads TGTGCCAGCAGCCCAAGGGGGGGAAGCTCTGGAAACACCATATATTTT. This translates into CASSPRGGSSGNTIYF. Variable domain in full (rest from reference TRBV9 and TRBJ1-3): DSGVTQTPKHLITATGQRVTLRCSPRSGDLSVYWYQQSLDQGLQFLIQYYNGEERAKGNILERFSAQQFPDLHSELNLSSLELGDSALYFCASSPRGGSSGNTIYFGEGSWLTVV.

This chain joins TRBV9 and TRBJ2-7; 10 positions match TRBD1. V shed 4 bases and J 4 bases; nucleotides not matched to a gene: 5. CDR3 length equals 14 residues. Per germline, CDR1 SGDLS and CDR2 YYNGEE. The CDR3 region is CASSSDRGRYEQYF. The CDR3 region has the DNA TGTGCCAGCAGCTCCGACAGGGGGCGTTACGAGCAGTACTTC.

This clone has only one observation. CDR3 sequence (DNA): TGCGCCAGCAGCTTGGGACAGCAATACCCCTTGAACACTGAAGCTTTCTTT. Translating gives CASSLGQQYPLNTEAFF. The genes are TRBV5-1 and TRBJ1-1; TRBD1 might be the D (5 bases). V dropped 0 bases and J dropped 0 bases, with 15 bases sitting between them. The CDR3 length is 17 residues. In germline, CDR1 is SGHRS, CDR2 YFSETQ.

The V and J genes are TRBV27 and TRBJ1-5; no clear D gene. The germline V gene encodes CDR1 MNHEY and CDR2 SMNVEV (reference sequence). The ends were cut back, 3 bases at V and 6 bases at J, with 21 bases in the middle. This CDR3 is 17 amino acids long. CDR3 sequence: CASSFTSGAGSGQPQHF. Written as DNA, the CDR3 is TGTGCCAGCAGTTTCACCTCCGGCGCAGGCTCTGGTCAGCCCCAGCATTTT.

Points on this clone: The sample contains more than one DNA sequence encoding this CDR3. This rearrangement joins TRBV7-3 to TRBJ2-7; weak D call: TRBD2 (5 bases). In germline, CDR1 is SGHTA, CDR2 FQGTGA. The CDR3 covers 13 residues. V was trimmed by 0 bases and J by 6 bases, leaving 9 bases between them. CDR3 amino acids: CASSLTGGSEQYF. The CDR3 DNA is TGTGCCAGCAGCTTAACTGGAGGTTCCGAGCAGTACTTC.

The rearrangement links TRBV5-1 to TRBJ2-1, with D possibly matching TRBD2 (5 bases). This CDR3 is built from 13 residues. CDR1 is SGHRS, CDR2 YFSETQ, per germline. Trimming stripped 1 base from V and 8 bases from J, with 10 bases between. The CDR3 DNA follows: TGCGCCAGCAGCTTGACTAGGGCGCATGAGCAGTTCTTC. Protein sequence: CASSLTRAHEQFF.

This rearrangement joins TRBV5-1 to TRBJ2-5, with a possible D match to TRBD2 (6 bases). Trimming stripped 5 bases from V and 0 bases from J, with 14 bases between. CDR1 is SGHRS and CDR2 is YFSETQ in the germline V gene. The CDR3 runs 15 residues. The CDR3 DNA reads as TGCGCCAGCAGGGGGGGACTTTTGTACCAAGAGACCCAGTACTTC. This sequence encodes CASRGGLLYQETQYF.

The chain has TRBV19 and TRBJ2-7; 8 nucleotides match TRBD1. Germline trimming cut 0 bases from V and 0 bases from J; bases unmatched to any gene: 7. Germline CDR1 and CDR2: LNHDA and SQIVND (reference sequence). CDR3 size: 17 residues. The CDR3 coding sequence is TGTGCCAGTAGTATAGATTTTGGGACAGGCCTCTCCTACGAGCAGTACTTC. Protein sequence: CASSIDFGTGLSYEQYF.

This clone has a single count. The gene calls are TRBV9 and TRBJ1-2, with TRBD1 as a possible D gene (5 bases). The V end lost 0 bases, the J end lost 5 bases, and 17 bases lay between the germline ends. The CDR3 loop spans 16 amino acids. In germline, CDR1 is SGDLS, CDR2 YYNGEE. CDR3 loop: CASSVEMGRVGYGYTF. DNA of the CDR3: TGTGCCAGCAGCGTAGAAATGGGGCGAGTCGGGTATGGCTACACCTTC.

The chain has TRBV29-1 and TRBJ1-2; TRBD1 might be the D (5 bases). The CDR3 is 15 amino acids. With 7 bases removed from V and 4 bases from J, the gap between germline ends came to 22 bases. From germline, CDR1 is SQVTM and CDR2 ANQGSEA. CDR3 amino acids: CSATDSLTPIYGYTF. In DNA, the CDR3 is TGCAGCGCCACCGACAGTCTCACCCCGATCTATGGCTACACCTTC.

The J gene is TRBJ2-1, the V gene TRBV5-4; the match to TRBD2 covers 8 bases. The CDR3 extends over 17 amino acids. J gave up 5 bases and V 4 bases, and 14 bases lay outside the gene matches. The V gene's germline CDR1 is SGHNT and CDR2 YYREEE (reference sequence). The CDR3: CASSPRPGGAPNNEQFF. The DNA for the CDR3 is TGTGCCAGCAGCCCCCGCCCCGGGGGGGCCCCTAACAATGAGCAGTTCTTC.

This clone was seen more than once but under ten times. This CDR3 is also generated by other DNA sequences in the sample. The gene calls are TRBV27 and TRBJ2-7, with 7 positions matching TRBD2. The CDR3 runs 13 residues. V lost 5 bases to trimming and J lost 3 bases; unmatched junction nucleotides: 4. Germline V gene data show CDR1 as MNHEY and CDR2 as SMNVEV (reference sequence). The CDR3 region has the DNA TGTGCCAGCAGTCCCGGGACTAACTACGAGCAGTACTTC. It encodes CASSPGTNYEQYF.

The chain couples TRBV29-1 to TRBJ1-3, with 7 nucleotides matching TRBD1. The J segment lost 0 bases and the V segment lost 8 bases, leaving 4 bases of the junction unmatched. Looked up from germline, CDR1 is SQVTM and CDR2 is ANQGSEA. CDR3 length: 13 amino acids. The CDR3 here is CSIRTGSGNTIYF. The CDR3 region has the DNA TGCAGCATCCGGACAGGCTCTGGAAACACCATATATTTT.

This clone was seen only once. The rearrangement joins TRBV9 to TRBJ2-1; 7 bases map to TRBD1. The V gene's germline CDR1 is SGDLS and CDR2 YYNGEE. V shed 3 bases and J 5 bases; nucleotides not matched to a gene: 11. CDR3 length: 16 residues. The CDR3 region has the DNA TGTGCCAGCAGCGGGAATCCCGGGACAGACAACAATGAGCAGTTCTTC. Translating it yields CASSGNPGTDNNEQFF.

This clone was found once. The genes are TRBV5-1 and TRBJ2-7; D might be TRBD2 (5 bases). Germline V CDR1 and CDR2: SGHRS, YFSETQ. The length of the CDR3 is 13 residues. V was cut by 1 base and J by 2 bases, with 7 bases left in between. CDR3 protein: CASSLRETYEQYF. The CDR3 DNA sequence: TGCGCCAGCAGCTTGAGGGAGACCTACGAGCAGTACTTC. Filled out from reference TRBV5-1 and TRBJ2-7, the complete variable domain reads KAGVTQTPRYLIKTRGQQVTLSCSPISGHRSVSWYQQTPGQGLQFLFEYFSETQRNKGNFPGRFSGRQFSNSRSEMNVSTLELGDSALYLCASSLRETYEQYFGPGTRLTVT.

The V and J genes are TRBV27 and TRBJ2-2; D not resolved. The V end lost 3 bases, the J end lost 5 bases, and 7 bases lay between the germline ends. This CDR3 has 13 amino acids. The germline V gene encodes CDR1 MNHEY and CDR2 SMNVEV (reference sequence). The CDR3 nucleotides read TGTGCCAGCAGTTTCAAGCGAACCGGGGAGCTGTTTTTT. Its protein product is CASSFKRTGELFF.

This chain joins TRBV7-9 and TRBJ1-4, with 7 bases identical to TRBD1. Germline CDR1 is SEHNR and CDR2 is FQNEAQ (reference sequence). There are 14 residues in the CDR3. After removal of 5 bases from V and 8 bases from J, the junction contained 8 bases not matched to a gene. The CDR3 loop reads CASSPRGGGEKLFF. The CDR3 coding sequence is TGTGCCAGCAGCCCACGAGGGGGCGGCGAAAAACTGTTTTTT.

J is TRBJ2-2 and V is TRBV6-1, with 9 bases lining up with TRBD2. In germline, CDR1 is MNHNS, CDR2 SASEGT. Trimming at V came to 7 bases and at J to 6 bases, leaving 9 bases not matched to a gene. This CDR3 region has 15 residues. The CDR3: CASTELAGRAGELFF. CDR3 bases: TGTGCCAGCACCGAACTAGCGGGCCGAGCCGGGGAGCTGTTTTTT.

This chain's CDR3 is CASSLDPRDSFSGNTIYF. For the CDR3, the DNA is TGTGCCAGCAGCTTAGACCCCCGGGACAGTTTCTCTGGAAACACCATATATTTT. The chain couples TRBV7-6 to TRBJ1-3; the match to TRBD1 covers 7 bases. Trimming took 1 base from V and 0 from J; bases not matched to a gene: 9. Germline V gene lookup returns CDR1 SGHVS and CDR2 FNYEAQ. The CDR3 covers 18 residues.

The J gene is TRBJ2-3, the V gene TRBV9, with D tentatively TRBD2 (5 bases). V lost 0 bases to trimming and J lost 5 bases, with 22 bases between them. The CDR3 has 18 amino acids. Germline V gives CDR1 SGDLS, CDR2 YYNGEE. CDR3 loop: CASSVGPQKRSLGDTQYF. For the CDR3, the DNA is TGTGCCAGCAGCGTAGGCCCCCAAAAGCGGAGCCTTGGAGATACGCAGTATTTT.

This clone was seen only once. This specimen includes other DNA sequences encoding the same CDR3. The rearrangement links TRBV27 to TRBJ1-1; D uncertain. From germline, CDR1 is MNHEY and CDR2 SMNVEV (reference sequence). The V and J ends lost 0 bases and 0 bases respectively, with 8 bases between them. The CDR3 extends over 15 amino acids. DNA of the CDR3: TGTGCCAGCAGTTTATCAGGGAGGATGAACACTGAAGCTTTCTTT. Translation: CASSLSGRMNTEAFF.